This T cell receptor beta chain emerged from a study of OX40 agonist ivuxolimab in advanced cancers. Study as a whole: Allowance was made for prior anti-PD-1, anti-PD-L1 or anti-CTLA-4 therapy, and approximately 40% had some. Three patients responded partially, comprising one with hepatocellular carcinoma and two with cutaneous melanoma.

TCRdb's table, derived via immunoSEQ multiplex PCR, lists solely in-frame clones and lacks some. The sample lists 100,000 to 140,000 clones; roughly 90% were seen once. This CDR3 is built from 15 residues. CDR1 is KGHSH, CDR2 LQKENI, per germline. V lost 3 bases and J lost 5; bases outside the gene matches: 4. V and J are TRBV18 and TRBJ1-4; TRBD1 matches at 9 bases. Specimen: CD4+ or CD8+ T cells sorted from blood, collected in a trial of the OX40 agonist ivuxolimab. The origin of this receptor is an adult with an advanced solid tumor such as melanoma, head and neck, liver or kidney cancer. DNA for the CDR3: TGTGCCAGCTCACCTCCCGGACAGGGGAATGAAAAACTGTTTTTT. Translating gives CASSPPGQGNEKLFF.